Here is one T cell receptor beta chain with its context. The data were taken from a study of shared clonotypes between healthy human individuals. Study-wide context: Per donor, three plates held CD4 naive cells, three held CD4 memory, two held CD8 naive and one held CD8 memory.

All of the donors resided in Nashville, Tennessee, and each was a Caucasian adult. The repertoire was sequenced with immunoSEQ multiplex PCR; TCRdb's copy has only in-frame clones and lacks some. This table has over a million clones, roughly 95% appearing once. The CDR3 contains 16 residues. Germline assignment: CDR1 SGHNT and CDR2 YYREEE (reference sequence). Losses at the gene ends were 4 bases for V and 5 bases for J; bases not matched to a gene: 10. The sequence was collected from a man aged 30-40 years in good health. Sequenced input: naive CD4+ T cells sorted from blood. Subset given: CD45RA+ positively selected. V usage is TRBV5-4 and J usage is TRBJ2-1; 9 bases are shared with TRBD2. The CDR3, as DNA: TGTGCCAGCAGCAATGAGCAGACTAGCGGAGACAATGAGCAGTTCTTC. The encoded protein is CASSNEQTSGDNEQFF.